What follows describes a single T cell receptor beta chain. Germline V gives CDR1 LGHDT, CDR2 YNNKEL (reference sequence). Losses at the gene ends were 4 bases for V and 3 bases for J; bases not matched to a gene: 9. The CDR3 is made up of 15 amino acids. The authors ran a second PCR of roughly 6 to 12 cycles using a sample-barcoded 5' primer and a J-beta primer mix. CDR3-containing paired-end reads numbered at least 2.5 million in each sample. TCRdb reprocessed the 5' RACE reads with MiXCR, giving one entry per CDR3 protein. The sample lists approximately 360,000 distinct CDR3 sequences; 50% to 60% were seen once. These data originate in a study of blood T cells in healthy people across ages. At least 5 micrograms of total RNA were extracted per sample.

The receptor was isolated from a man aged 55 to 70 in good health. The sequencing input was blood. The chain has TRBV3-1 and TRBJ2-7, with 7 bases identical to TRBD1. CDR3 amino acids: CASSRQGRGFYEQYF. Here the CDR3 DNA reads TGTGCCAGCAGCCGTCAGGGCAGGGGGTTCTACGAGCAGTACTTC.